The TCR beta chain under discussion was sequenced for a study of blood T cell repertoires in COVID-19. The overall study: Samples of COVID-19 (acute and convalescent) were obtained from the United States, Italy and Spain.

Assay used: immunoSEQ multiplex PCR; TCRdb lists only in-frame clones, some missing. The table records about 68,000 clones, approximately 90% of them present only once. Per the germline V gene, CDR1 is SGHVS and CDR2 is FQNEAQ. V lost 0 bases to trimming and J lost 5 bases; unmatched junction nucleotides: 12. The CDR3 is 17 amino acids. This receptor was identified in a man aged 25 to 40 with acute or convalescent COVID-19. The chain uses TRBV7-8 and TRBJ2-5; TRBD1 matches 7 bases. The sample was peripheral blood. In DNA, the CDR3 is TGTGCCAGCAGCTTAGCGCCCGGACAGGCCCTATATGAGACCCAGTACTTC. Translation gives CASSLAPGQALYETQYF.